This T cell receptor (beta chain) was documented in a study of T cells in Graves' hyperthyroidism and ophthalmopathy. General observations from the study: Blood held most thyroid clonotypes expanded above 0.001 frequency.

The CDR3 regions of TCR beta were amplified from RNA transcripts. The HTBI primer set drove a first-round RT-PCR of the TCR CDR3. One entry per CDR3 protein results from TCRdb running MiXCR on the multiplex PCR reads. The repertoire has 400,000 to 600,000 distinct CDR3 sequences, 20% of them found once; the top ten carry more than 25%. The length of the CDR3 is 13 residues. The germline CDR1 and CDR2 sequences are SGHKS and YYEKEE (reference sequence). V was trimmed by 1 base and J by 5 bases, leaving 10 bases between them. PBMCs stemmed from over 7.5 ml fresh peripheral blood. There are many counts of this clonotype. Its target is unknown.

The clonotype originates from a young man with Graves' hyperthyroidism. Sequencing was performed on blood. The gene calls are TRBV5-5 and TRBJ2-7; a weak D match, TRBD1 (6 bases). CDR3 sequence reads: CASSLNRDHEQYF. CDR3 DNA sequence: TGTGCCAGCAGCTTGAACAGGGACCACGAGCAGTACTTC.